A single sample gave rise to the 16 T cell receptor beta chains below, sequenced in a study of Ad26.COV2.S vaccination and SARS-CoV-2 variants. The repertoire was sequenced with immunoSEQ multiplex PCR; TCRdb's copy has only in-frame clones and lacks some. This table holds some 340,000 clones, about 82% found once. The treatment denotes: around 19 received Ad26.COV2.S at low or high dose, single or two shots; about five received placebo; per-sample allocation not given. The samples date from day 63 after the first vaccine or placebo injection. Sequenced here: peripheral blood, sampled in a trial of Ad26.COV2.S vaccine versus placebo. Receptor source: a person aged 18-60 years who received the Ad26.COV2.S COVID-19 vaccine or a placebo.

DNA for the CDR3: TGTGCCAGCAGCCGCACGGGAGACACTGAAGCTTTCTTT. Residues: CASSRTGDTEAFF. The chain links TRBV5-6 to TRBJ1-1, with D unclear. Germline V gene sequence: CDR1 SGHDT, CDR2 YYEEEE. The V gene lost 4 bases and the J gene lost 3 bases, with 10 bases spanning the gap. The CDR3 spans 13 residues.

This clone showed up just a few times. The V and J genes are TRBV6-5 and TRBJ1-5; perhaps TRBD1 as D (6 bases). Germline-derived CDR1 and CDR2 are MNHEY and SVGAGI. The CDR3 totals 12 residues. The germline V and J ends were trimmed by 6 bases and 4 bases, with 7 bases remaining between them. CDR3 sequence: CASRTGNQPQHF. The CDR3, as DNA: TGTGCCAGCAGGACAGGAAATCAGCCCCAGCATTTT.

J is TRBJ1-5 and V is TRBV4-3; possible D gene TRBD1, 6 bases. CDR3 length: 13 residues. V was cut by 1 base and J by 6 bases, with 7 bases left in between. Germline V gene data show CDR1 as LGHNA and CDR2 as YSLEER. CDR3 nucleotides: TGCGCCAGCAGCCAAGCCAGGGGTCAGCCCCAGCATTTT. It specifies CASSQARGQPQHF.

This chain uses TRBV6-1 with TRBJ1-5; no firm D call. The length of the CDR3 is 15 residues. V lost 1 base and J 9 bases, leaving 16 bases between the germline ends. Germline V gene data show CDR1 as MNHNS and CDR2 as SASEGT. The CDR3 loop is CASSEEFLMYGPQHF. The CDR3 bases are TGTGCCAGCAGTGAAGAGTTCTTGATGTACGGGCCCCAGCATTTT.

V gene TRBV4-1 combines with J gene TRBJ1-5; D perhaps matches TRBD1 (5 bases). The CDR3 runs to 16 residues. V was cut by 0 bases and J by 4 bases, with 13 bases left in between. Germline CDR1 is MGHRA and CDR2 is YSYEKL. This CDR3 is CASSQDTRQQNQPQHF. The CDR3 DNA sequence: TGCGCCAGCAGCCAAGATACTCGACAGCAAAATCAGCCCCAGCATTTT.

This clone was found once. The CDR3 reads CASSLTGLTYEQYF. The CDR3 DNA sequence: TGCGCCAGCAGCTTAACAGGCCTAACATACGAGCAGTACTTC. The genes are TRBV5-1 and TRBJ2-7, with D maybe TRBD1 (5 bases). The V end lost 2 bases, the J end lost 4 bases, and 13 bases lay between the germline ends. The CDR3 is 14 amino acids. CDR1 SGHRS and CDR2 YFSETQ come from the germline V gene.

A single count supports this clone. The chain recombines TRBV11-2 with TRBJ2-2, with TRBD1 matching over 7 bases. The V gene end was trimmed by 5 bases and the J gene end by 1 base; junction bases not matched to a gene: 10. This CDR3 is 17 amino acids long. In germline, CDR1 is SGHAT, CDR2 FQNNGV. The CDR3 DNA reads TGTGCCAGCAGCCCTCACAGGGGCAACCTGAACACCGGGGAGCTGTTTTTT. This codes for CASSPHRGNLNTGELFF.

V is TRBV7-9 and J is TRBJ1-2, with D possibly matching TRBD1 (5 bases). Trimming cost V 5 bases and J 4 bases, with 11 bases left between them. CDR3 length: 13 residues. From germline, CDR1 is SEHNR and CDR2 FQNEAQ (reference sequence). DNA of the CDR3: TGTGCCAGCAGCCTCCGGGACGGCTATGGCTACACCTTC. Translation: CASSLRDGYGYTF.

The rearrangement joins TRBV5-1 to TRBJ1-3, with no clear D. Germline V gene lookup returns CDR1 SGHRS and CDR2 YFSETQ. Trimming cost V 1 base and J 12 bases, with 20 bases left between them. The CDR3 has 15 amino acids. The CDR3 DNA is TGCGCCAGCAGCTTGTTGGGAACACCTGGAAGAGGCATATATTTT. It yields the protein CASSLLGTPGRGIYF.

The CDR3 DNA follows: TGTGCCAGCAGTTATGGGATAGGGGAGCTGTTTTTT. Translated, it gives CASSYGIGELFF. The rearrangement joins TRBV6-2 or TRBV6-3 to TRBJ2-2; unclear D gene. The CDR3 runs to 12 residues. V was shortened by 3 bases and J by 8 bases, with 7 bases between the two germline ends. Germline lookup yields CDR1 MNHEY and CDR2 SVGEGT.

This sequence joins TRBV7-2 and TRBJ2-5; 12 bases fit TRBD2. The germline CDR1 and CDR2 sequences are SGHTA and FQGNSA. CDR3 size: 18 residues. V lost 0 bases and J lost 1; bases outside the gene matches: 6. This chain's CDR3 is CASSLASSGGVSQETQYF. The CDR3 coding sequence is TGTGCCAGCAGCTTAGCGTCTAGCGGGGGGGTAAGCCAAGAGACCCAGTACTTC. The whole variable domain, filled in from reference TRBV7-2 and TRBJ2-5, reads GAGVSQSPSNKVTEKGKDVELRCDPISGHTALYWYRQSLGQGLEFLIYFQGNSAPDKSGLPSDRFSAERTGGSVSTLTIQRTQQEDSAVYLCASSLASSGGVSQETQYFGPGTRLLVL.

This clone was observed many times. The chain couples TRBV30 to TRBJ1-2; unclear D gene. The CDR3 runs 15 residues. V was clipped by 0 bases and J by 0 bases, with 11 bases between them. The germline gives CDR1 GTSNPN, CDR2 SVGIG (reference sequence). The CDR3 bases are TGTGCCTGGAGTGTACGGAGAACCTCTAACTATGGCTACACCTTC. Translation gives CAWSVRRTSNYGYTF.

The chain joins TRBV11-3 to TRBJ2-1, with D tentatively TRBD2 (6 bases). Germline V gene lookup returns CDR1 SGHNT and CDR2 YENEEA. Between the trimmed V and J ends, which lost 5 bases and 8 bases, there was a span of 10 bases. The CDR3 is 12 amino acids. The CDR3 DNA reads as TGTGCCAGCAGCCGGGAGAGGGATGAGCAGTTCTTC. Amino acids: CASSRERDEQFF.

This chain joins TRBV7-2 and TRBJ2-1; D not certain. V was trimmed by 7 bases and J by 3 bases, leaving 10 bases between them. The germline CDR1 and CDR2 sequences are SGHTA and FQGNSA. This CDR3 has 13 amino acids. This chain's CDR3 is CASNPAVYNEQFF. The CDR3 region has the DNA TGTGCCAGCAACCCGGCTGTCTACAATGAGCAGTTCTTC.

V and J are TRBV12-3 or TRBV12-4 and TRBJ1-2; D is ambiguous. V was shortened by 8 bases and J by 2 bases, with 12 bases between the two germline ends. The CDR3 loop spans 13 amino acids. CDR3 residues: CASYPTANYGYTF. Here the CDR3 DNA reads TGTGCCAGCTATCCCACCGCAAACTATGGCTACACCTTC.

The rearrangement joins TRBV6-1 to TRBJ2-7; D is perhaps TRBD2 (5 bases). The CDR3 totals 14 residues. Germline CDR1 is MNHNS and CDR2 is SASEGT. The V end lost 1 base, the J end lost 2 bases, and 9 bases lay between the germline ends. CDR3 coding DNA: TGTGCCAGCAGTGAAGACCGGGATGCCTACGAGCAGTACTTC. Amino acids: CASSEDRDAYEQYF.